The TCR beta chain described here comes from a study of CD8 T cells in Susac syndrome. Sequencing of TCR beta, carried out with a high-throughput approach, was applied to CD8+ and CD4+ T cells from the blood. The CDR3 length is 15 residues. V was pared by 4 bases and J by 2 bases, with 14 bases between. CDR1 and CDR2 (germline): SEHNR, FQNEAQ (reference sequence). RNA amounts of about 0.45 to 1 ug underwent reverse transcription with random hexamers. Amplification of TCR beta CDR3 spanned 54 Vbeta and 13 Jbeta via immunoSEQ multiplex PCR. TCRdb processed the immunoSEQ multiplex PCR reads anew with MiXCR; each CDR3 protein has one entry. The table lists 50,000 to 55,000 distinct CDR3 sequences, 95% of them singletons.

The sequence came from a human donor with Susac syndrome. The sample comprised CD8+ T cells from PBMCs. The chain has TRBV7-9 and TRBJ1-2, with D maybe TRBD1 (6 bases). CDR3 in amino acids: CASSSGQLLNYGYTF. The CDR3 DNA reads TGTGCCAGCAGCTCTGGACAGTTACTCAACTATGGCTACACCTTC.